The subject of this entry is one T cell receptor beta chain. Its antigen is not known. TCRdb redid the calling of the reads with MiXCR, one entry per CDR3 protein. This table has 600,000 to 700,000 distinct CDR3 sequences, around a third appearing once. These data belong to a study of T cell repertoires in cytomegalovirus infection. The TCR was taken from a human donor in good health (CMV status not recorded). Some clones in this sample may be carry-over from other donors' samples. Sequenced material: cultured PBMCs, taken from culture after CMV antigen stimulation.

CDR3 protein: CASSSDHGTGYGYTF. CDR3 nucleotides: TGTGCCAGCAGCTCTGATCACGGGACAGGGTATGGCTACACCTTC. The chain is built from TRBV7-2 and TRBJ1-2, with 9 bases fitting TRBD1. V shed 4 bases, J shed 5 bases, and the junction held 8 bases outside the gene matches. CDR1 and CDR2 from the germline V gene are SGHTA and FQGNSA. The CDR3 contains 15 residues.